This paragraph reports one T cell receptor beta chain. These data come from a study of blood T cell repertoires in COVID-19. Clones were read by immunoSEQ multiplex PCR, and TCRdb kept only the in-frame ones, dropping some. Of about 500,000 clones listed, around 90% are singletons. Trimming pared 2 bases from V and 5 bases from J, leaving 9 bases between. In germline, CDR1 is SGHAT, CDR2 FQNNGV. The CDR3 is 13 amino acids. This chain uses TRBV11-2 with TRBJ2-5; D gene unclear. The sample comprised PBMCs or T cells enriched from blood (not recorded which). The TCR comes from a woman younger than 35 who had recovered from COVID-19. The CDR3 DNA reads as TGTGCCAGCAGCTTATCCCCGAGGGAGACCCAGTACTTC. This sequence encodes CASSLSPRETQYF.